This T cell receptor beta chain appears in the sequencing data of a study of T cells expressing NK-cell markers. The CDR3 has 12 amino acids. In germline, CDR1 is SNHLY, CDR2 FYNNEI. TCRdb processed the 5' RACE reads again and assigns one entry to each CDR3 protein, with no DNA. The record lists around 260,000 distinct CDR3 sequences, of which the ten most abundant hold around 4.3%. This chain connects TRBV2 to TRBJ2-3; the D call from TCRdb, TRBD1, cannot be confirmed without DNA. Sequencing was carried out using blood T cells: a sorted CD56 or NKG2C T cell subset, CD4+ or CD8+ T cells, or bulk PBMC T cells (not recorded which). The sequence was collected from a woman aged 18-69 years in good health. The chain's CDR3 is CASSRGANTQYF. The whole variable domain, remainder taken from reference TRBV2 and TRBJ2-3, is EPEVTQTPSHQVTQMGQEVILRCVPISNHLYFYWYRQILGQKVEFLVSFYNNEISEKSEIFDDQFSVERPDGSNFTLKIRSTKLEDSAMYFCASSRGANTQYFGPGTRLTVL.